This T cell receptor (beta chain) was found in a study of blood T cells in healthy people across ages. The CDR3 sequence is 16 residues long. The V gene's germline CDR1 is SGHTA and CDR2 FQGNSA. V lost 5 bases and J lost 4, with 20 bases in between. This clonotype was recorded a few times. A second PCR of 7 to 11 cycles used a sample-barcoded 5' primer and a J-beta primer mix. Each CDR3 protein gets one entry after TCRdb re-called the 5' RACE reads with MiXCR. The sample consists of about 730,000 distinct CDR3 sequences, roughly 44% of them appearing once. Sequencing was performed on blood. The clonotype originates from a woman aged 55-70 years in good health. The chain recombines TRBV7-2 with TRBJ2-5, with no clear D. The CDR3 nucleotides are TGTGCCAGCAGCCTAGGCCCTGCGCGGTATAGAGAGACCCAGTACTTC. Protein sequence: CASSLGPARYRETQYF.